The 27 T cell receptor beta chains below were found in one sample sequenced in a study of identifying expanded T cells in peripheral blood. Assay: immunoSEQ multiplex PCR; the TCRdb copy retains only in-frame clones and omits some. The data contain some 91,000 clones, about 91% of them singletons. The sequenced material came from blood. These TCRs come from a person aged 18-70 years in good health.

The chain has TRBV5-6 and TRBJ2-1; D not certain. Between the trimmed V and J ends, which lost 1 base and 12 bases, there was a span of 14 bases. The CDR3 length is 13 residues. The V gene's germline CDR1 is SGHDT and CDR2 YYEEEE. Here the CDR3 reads CASSLSAPHGQFF. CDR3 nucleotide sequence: TGTGCCAGCAGCTTGTCAGCCCCCCACGGGCAGTTCTTC. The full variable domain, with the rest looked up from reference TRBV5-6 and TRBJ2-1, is DAGVTQSPTHLIKTRGQQVTLRCSPKSGHDTVSWYQQALGQGPQFIFQYYEEEERQRGNFPDRFSGHQFPNYSSELNVNALLLGDSALYLCASSLSAPHGQFFGPGTRLTVL.

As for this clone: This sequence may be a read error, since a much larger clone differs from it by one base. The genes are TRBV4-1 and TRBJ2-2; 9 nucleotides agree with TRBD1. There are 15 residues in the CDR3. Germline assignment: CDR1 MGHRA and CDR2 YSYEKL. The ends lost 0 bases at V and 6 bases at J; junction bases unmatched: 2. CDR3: CASSQDTGGAGELFF. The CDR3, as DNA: TGCGCCAGCAGCCAAGATACAGGGGGCGCCGGGGAGCTGTTTTTT.

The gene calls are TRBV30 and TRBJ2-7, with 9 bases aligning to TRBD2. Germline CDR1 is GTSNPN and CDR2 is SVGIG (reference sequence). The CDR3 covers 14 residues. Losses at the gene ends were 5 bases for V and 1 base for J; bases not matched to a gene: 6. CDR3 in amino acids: CAWRLSGGSYEQYF. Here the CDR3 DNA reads TGTGCCTGGCGTCTTAGCGGGGGTTCCTACGAGCAGTACTTC.

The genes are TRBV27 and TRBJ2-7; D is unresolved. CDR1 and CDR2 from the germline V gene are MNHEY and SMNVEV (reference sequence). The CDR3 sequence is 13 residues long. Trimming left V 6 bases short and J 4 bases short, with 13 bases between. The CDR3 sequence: CASRAAPRYEQYF. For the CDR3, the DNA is TGTGCCAGCAGGGCAGCGCCGCGATACGAGCAGTACTTC.

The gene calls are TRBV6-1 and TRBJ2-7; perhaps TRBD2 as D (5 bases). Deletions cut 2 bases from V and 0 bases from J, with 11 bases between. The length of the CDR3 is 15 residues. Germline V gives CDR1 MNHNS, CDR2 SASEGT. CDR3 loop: CASSESDEGSYEQYF. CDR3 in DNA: TGTGCCAGCAGTGAATCAGATGAGGGCTCCTACGAGCAGTACTTC.

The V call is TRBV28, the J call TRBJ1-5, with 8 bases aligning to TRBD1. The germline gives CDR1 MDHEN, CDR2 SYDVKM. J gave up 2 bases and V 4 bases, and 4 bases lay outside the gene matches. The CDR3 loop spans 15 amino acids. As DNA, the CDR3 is TGTGCCAGCAGTTGGACAGGGACCGGCAATCAGCCCCAGCATTTT. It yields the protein CASSWTGTGNQPQHF.

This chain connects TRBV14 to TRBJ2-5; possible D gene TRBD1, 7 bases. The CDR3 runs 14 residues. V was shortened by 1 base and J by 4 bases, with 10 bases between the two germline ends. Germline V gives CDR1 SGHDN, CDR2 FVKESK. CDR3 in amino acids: CASSQAEGAETQYF. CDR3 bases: TGTGCCAGCAGCCAAGCGGAGGGGGCAGAGACCCAGTACTTC.

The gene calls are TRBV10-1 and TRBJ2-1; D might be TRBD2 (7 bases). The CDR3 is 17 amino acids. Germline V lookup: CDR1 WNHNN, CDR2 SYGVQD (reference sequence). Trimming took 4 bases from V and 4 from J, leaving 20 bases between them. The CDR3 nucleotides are TGCGCCAGCAGTGCTGGGGGGGGCCTTCCGTCGTACAATGAGCAGTTCTTC. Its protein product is CASSAGGGLPSYNEQFF.

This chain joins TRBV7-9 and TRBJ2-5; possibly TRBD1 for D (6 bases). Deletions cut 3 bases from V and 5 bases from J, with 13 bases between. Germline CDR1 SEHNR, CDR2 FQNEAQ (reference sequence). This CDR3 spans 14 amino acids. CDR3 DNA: TGTGCCAGCAGCTTGGAAGGGGGTGTCGAGACCCAGTACTTC. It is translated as CASSLEGGVETQYF.

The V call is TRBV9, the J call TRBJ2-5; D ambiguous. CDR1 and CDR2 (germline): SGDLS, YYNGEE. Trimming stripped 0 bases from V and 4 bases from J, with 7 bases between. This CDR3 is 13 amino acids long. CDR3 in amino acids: CASSVDPGETQYF. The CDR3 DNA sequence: TGTGCCAGCAGCGTAGACCCGGGAGAGACCCAGTACTTC.

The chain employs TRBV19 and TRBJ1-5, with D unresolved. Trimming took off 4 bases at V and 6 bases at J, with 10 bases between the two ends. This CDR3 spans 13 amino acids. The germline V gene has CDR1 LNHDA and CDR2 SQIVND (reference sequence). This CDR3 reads CASSKQQLQPQHF. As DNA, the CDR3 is TGTGCCAGTAGTAAACAGCAACTTCAGCCCCAGCATTTT.

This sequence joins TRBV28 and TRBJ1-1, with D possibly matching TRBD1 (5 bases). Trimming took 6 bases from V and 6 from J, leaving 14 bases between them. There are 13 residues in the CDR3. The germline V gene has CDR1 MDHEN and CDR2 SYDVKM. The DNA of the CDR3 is TGTGCCAGCAGGGGGGTAGGGCTGGCTGAAGCTTTCTTT. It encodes CASRGVGLAEAFF.

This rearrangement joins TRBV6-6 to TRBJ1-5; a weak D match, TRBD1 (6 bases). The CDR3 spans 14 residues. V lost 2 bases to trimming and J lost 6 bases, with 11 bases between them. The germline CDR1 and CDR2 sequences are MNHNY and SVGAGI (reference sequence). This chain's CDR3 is CASSYTGQGQPQHF. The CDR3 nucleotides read TGTGCCAGCAGTTACACAGGGCAGGGTCAGCCCCAGCATTTT.

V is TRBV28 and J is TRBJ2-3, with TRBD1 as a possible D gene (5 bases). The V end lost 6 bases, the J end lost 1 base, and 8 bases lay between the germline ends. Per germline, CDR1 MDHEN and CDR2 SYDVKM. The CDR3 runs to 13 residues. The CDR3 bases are TGTGCCAGCAGGGGGCTTGGCACAGATACGCAGTATTTT. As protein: CASRGLGTDTQYF.

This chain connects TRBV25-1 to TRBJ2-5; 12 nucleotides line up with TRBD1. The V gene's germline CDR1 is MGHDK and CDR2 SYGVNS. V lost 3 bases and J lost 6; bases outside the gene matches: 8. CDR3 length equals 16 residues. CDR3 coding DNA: TGTGCCAGCAGTGAGTACGGGACAGGGGGCCTGAAGACCCAGTACTTC. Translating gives CASSEYGTGGLKTQYF.

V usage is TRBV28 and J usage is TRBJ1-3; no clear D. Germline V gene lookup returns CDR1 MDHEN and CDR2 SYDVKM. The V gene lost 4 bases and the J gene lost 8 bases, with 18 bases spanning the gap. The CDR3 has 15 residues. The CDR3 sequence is CASSSWTWEVDTIYF. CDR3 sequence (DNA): TGTGCCAGCAGTTCCTGGACGTGGGAAGTGGACACCATATATTTT.

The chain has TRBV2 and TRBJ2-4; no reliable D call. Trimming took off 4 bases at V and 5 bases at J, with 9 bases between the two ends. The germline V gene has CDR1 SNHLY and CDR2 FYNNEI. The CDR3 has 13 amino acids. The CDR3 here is CASSAGYQNIQYF. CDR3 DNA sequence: TGTGCCAGCAGTGCCGGGTATCAAAACATTCAGTACTTC. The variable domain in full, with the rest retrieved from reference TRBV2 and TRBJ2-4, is EPEVTQTPSHQVTQMGQEVILRCVPISNHLYFYWYRQILGQKVEFLVSFYNNEISEKSEIFDDQFSVERPDGSNFTLKIRSTKLEDSAMYFCASSAGYQNIQYFGAGTRLSVL.

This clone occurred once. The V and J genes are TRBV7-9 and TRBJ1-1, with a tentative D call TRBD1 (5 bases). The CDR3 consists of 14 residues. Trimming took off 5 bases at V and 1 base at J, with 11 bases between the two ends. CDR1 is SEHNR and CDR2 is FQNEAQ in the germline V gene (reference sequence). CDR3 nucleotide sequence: TGTGCCAGCAGCAGCGACGGACAGAACACTGAAGCTTTCTTT. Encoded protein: CASSSDGQNTEAFF.

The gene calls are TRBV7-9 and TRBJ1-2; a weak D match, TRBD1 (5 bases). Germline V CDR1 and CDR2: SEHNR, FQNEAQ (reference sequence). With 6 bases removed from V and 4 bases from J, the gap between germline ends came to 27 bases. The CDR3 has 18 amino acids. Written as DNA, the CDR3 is TGTGCCAGCAGACTAGGAGGAATCGGACGGCAACAGGCCTATGGCTACACCTTC. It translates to CASRLGGIGRQQAYGYTF.

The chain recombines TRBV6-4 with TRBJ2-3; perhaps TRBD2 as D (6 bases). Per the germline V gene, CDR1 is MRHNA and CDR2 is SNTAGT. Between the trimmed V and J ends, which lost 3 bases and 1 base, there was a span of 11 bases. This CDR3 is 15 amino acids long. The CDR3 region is CASSEAAGGTDTQYF. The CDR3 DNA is TGTGCCAGCAGTGAGGCAGCGGGTGGCACAGATACGCAGTATTTT.

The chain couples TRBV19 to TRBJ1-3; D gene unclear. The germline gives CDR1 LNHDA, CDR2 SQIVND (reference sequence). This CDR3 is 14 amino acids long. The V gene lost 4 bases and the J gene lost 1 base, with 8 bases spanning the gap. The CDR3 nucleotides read TGTGCCAGTAGTAGCATGGATTCTGGAAACACCATATATTTT. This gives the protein CASSSMDSGNTIYF. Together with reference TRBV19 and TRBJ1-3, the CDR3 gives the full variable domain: DGGITQSPKYLFRKEGQNVTLSCEQNLNHDAMYWYRQDPGQGLRLIYYSQIVNDFQKGDIAEGYSVSREKKESFPLTVTSAQKNPTAFYLCASSSMDSGNTIYFGEGSWLTVV.

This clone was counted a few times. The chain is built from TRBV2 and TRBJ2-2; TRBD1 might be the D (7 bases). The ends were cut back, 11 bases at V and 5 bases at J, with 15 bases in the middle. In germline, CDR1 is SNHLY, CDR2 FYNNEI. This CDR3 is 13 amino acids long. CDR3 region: CAGGTDLTGELFF. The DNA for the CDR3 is TGTGCCGGAGGGACAGATTTAACCGGGGAGCTGTTTTTT. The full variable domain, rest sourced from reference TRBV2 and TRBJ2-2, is EPEVTQTPSHQVTQMGQEVILRCVPISNHLYFYWYRQILGQKVEFLVSFYNNEISEKSEIFDDQFSVERPDGSNFTLKIRSTKLEDSAMYFCAGGTDLTGELFFGEGSRLTVL.

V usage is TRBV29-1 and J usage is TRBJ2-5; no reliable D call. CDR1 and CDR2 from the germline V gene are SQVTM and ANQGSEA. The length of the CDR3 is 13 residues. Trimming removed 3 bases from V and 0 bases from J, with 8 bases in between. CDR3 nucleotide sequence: TGCAGCGTTGACACCGGGTACCAAGAGACCCAGTACTTC. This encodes CSVDTGYQETQYF.

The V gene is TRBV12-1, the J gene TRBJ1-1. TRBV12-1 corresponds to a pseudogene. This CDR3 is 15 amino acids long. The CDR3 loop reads CASSFVGDINTEAFF. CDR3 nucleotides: TGTGCCAGCAGCTTTGTTGGGGATATTAACACTGAAGCTTTCTTT.

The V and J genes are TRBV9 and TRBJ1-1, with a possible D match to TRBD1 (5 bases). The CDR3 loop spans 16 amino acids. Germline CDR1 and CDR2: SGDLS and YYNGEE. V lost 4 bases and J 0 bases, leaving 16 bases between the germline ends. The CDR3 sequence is CASSIGAGTLNTEAFF. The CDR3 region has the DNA TGTGCCAGCAGCATAGGCGCCGGGACTCTGAACACTGAAGCTTTCTTT.

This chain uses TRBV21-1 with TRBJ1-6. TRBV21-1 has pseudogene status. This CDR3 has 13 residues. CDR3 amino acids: CASSNRCNSPLHF. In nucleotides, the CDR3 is TGTGCCAGCAGCAACCGGTGTAATTCACCCCTCCACTTT.

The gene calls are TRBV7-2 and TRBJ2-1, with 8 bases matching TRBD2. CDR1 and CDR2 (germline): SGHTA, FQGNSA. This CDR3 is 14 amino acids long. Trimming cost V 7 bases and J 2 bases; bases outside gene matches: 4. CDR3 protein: CASTPGGPYNEQFF. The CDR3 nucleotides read TGTGCCAGCACCCCGGGGGGGCCCTACAATGAGCAGTTCTTC.